This TCR beta chain came from a study of OX40 agonist ivuxolimab in advanced cancers. As for the study in general: The diagnoses of dose-escalation patients were hepatocellular carcinoma, melanoma, renal cell or head and neck cancer. The eligibility criteria allowed prior anti-PD-1, anti-PD-L1 or anti-CTLA-4 therapy, and around 38% had some. Partial responses occurred in Three dose-escalation patients, one with hepatocellular carcinoma and two with cutaneous melanoma.

Generated by immunoSEQ multiplex PCR, the TCRdb table keeps only in-frame clones and is missing some. Counted here are some 70,000 clones, 80% occurring once; the ten biggest clones make up 8.2%. This CDR3 contains 14 residues. Germline CDR1 reads SGHDT; CDR2 reads YYEEEE. V lost 1 base to trimming and J lost 2 bases, with 10 bases between them. Study findings and constraints: Relatively little clonal expansion, among the lowest observed, appeared in partial responders at 0.1-3.0 mg/kg.

This clone was picked up a small number of times. Its antigen is unknown. This TCR came from an adult with an advanced solid tumor such as melanoma, head and neck, liver or kidney cancer. The sequenced sample was CD4+ or CD8+ T cells sorted from blood, obtained in a trial of the OX40 agonist ivuxolimab. This chain connects TRBV5-6 to TRBJ2-7, with D uncertain. The CDR3 is CASSLWRKTYEQYV. The CDR3 region has the DNA TGTGCCAGCAGCTTGTGGCGGAAGACCTACGAGCAGTACGTC.